This T cell receptor beta chain was captured by sequencing in a study of PD-L1 blockade in urothelial cancer. Study-level information: A median of roughly 150,000 T cells was found in the blood samples.

The time point here: pretreatment peripheral blood. Each patient gave between 1 and 8 samples, pretreatment and on-treatment. The germline CDR1 and CDR2 sequences are SGDLS and YYNGEE. Trimming pared 1 base from V and 4 bases from J, leaving 11 bases between. The CDR3 loop spans 14 amino acids. This table comes from immunoSEQ multiplex PCR, and its TCRdb copy is limited to in-frame clones, with some not included. The sample carries 85,000 to 90,000 clones, 89% recorded once. The chain couples TRBV9 to TRBJ1-2, with TRBD1 as a possible D gene (5 bases). This clonotype was sampled from a woman older than 75 with urothelial cancer. The sample in question was PBMCs, obtained around atezolizumab (anti-PD-L1) treatment. Written as DNA, the CDR3 is TGTGCCAGCAGCGTAAATCGGGGGGGCTATGGCTACACCTTC. As protein: CASSVNRGGYGYTF.